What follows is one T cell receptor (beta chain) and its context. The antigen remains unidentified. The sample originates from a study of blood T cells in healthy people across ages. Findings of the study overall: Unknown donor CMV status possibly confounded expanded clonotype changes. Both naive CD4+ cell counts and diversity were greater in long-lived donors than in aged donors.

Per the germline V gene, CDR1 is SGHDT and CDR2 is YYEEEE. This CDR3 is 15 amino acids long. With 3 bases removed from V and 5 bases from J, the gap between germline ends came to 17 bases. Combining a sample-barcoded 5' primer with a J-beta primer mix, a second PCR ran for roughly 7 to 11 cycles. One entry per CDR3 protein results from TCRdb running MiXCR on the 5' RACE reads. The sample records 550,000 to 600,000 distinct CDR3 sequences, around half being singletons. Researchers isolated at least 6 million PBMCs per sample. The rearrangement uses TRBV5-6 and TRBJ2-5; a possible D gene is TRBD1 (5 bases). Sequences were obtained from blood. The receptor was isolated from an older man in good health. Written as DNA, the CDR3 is TGTGCCAGCAGCTCCAGGACAACACGATGGGAGACCCAGTACTTC. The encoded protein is CASSSRTTRWETQYF.